The clone carrying this T cell receptor (beta chain) was seen repeatedly, ten times or more. One entry per CDR3 protein, called by TCRdb with MiXCR from the reads. The data hold about 180,000 distinct CDR3 sequences, with over 13% observed a single time. This sample was taken from a study of T cell repertoires in cytomegalovirus infection. The V end was cut by 5 bases, the J end by 2 bases, with 13 bases between. The germline gives CDR1 SGHTA, CDR2 FQGNSA. This CDR3 contains 14 residues. The genes are TRBV7-2 and TRBJ2-7, with a possible D match to TRBD1 (6 bases). The receptor comes from a human donor in good health (CMV status not recorded). Some clones in this sample may be carry-over from other donors' samples. Sequenced sample: PBMCs. The CDR3, as DNA: TGTGCCAGCAGCCCTACAGGGATCCCCTACGAGCAGTACTTC. Protein product: CASSPTGIPYEQYF.